This section outlines one T cell receptor (beta chain) sequence together with its context. Its antigen remains undetermined. No much larger clone is present one base from it, and per-base qualities are unavailable. The cohort comprised under 700 healthy bone marrow donors. Cohort members were all nominally healthy when sampled, although unrecorded immune exposures were likely present. The donor was CMV seronegative and belonged to the group of 352 seronegative cohort members. A peripheral blood sample was provided by each donor, and peripheral blood mononuclear cells were used for TCR beta sequencing. The Qiagen DNeasy Blood Extraction Kit was used to extract genomic DNA from the blood cell samples. This sample is part of a study of cytomegalovirus exposure and HLA in healthy donors (dated 2017 in TCRdb). In the study overall: According to an earlier analysis of several hundred of the donors, 150 million to 200 million T cells yielded roughly 100 million unique TCR beta sequences and roughly 280 Gb of sequence data. Approximately 300 gigabases of sequencing data and roughly 81 million unique TCR sequences made up an early release that covered about 640 HLA-typed donors. Of the approximately 400 genotyped donors, approximately 83% fell in the genetic ancestry cluster associated with self-reported Caucasian donors. The aim of the study was to test whether cataloging public T cell receptors could identify signatures of past pathogen exposure. Using immunosequencing, the study profiled T cell repertoires from 550 to 750 subjects and related those repertoires to cytomegalovirus serostatus. In addition to the first cohort of roughly 670 subjects, a separate validation cohort of 120 different subjects was used. To predict cytomegalovirus infection status, the study combined high-throughput TCR immunosequencing, statistical association of individual TCRs with disease status, and machine learning. In a later analysis, previously published TCR beta repertoires from roughly 710 donors were re-analyzed and high-resolution HLA genotyping was added so that TCR occurrence patterns could be studied. The later analysis used no new phenotypic data to find candidate immune exposures, relying instead on TCR beta sequences and their occurrence across donors. An earlier analysis of approximately 640 of the donors applied high-throughput TCR beta sequencing to assess whether each TCR beta V gene segment acted as functional or pseudogenic. Donor age, sex, ethnicity and CMV serostatus were compiled together with the repertoire data. Genome-wide SNP genotypes for about 65% of the 666 donors were used in a later genetic analysis, which treated that subset as a discovery cohort. All discovery cohort repertoires had been generated using a single sequencing platform. HLA typing covered class I and class II loci at four-digit resolution. The number of typed donors differed by locus: about 629-630 for A, B, C, DRB1 and DQB1; some 500 for DQA1; 606 for DPA1; and roughly 490 for DPB1. Roughly 5 DR-DQ haplotypes were handled as single units for association and clustering because linkage in the cohort was strong. Among almost 400 genotyped donors of the cohort, an average of about 240,000 unique TCR beta nucleotide sequences were sequenced per donor, around 20% of them non-productive.

The library was produced with the immunoSEQ multiplex PCR assay. The multiplex PCR relied on a mix of 60 forward primers for TCR Vbeta segments and 13 reverse primers for TCR Jbeta segments. The CDR3 region of rearranged TCR beta genes was amplified from genomic DNA with a multiplex PCR assay. The amplified TCR beta libraries were sequenced on the Illumina HiSeq System as 87-base-pair reads. The paper's processing steps were these. Across the roughly 700 repertoires, a later analysis counted 80 million or so unique TCR beta chains, around 11 million of which were shared by at least two donors. To remove PCR and sequencing errors, raw reads were error-corrected and collapsed into unique sequences using a nearest-neighbor algorithm that merged closely related sequences. Alignment of CDR3 sequences to IMGT reference sequences was used to assign V, D and J gene segments. For a sequence to be retained, a match of at least six nucleotides was required to both a V gene segment and a J gene segment. A rearrangement was called productive if the CDR3 had no stop codons and remained in frame with V and J, and every other rearrangement was called non-productive. Following IMGT convention, CDR3 was defined as the stretch from the second conserved V-encoded cysteine up to the conserved J-encoded phenylalanine. The earlier analysis of approximately 500 of the donors excluded sequences that lacked an unambiguous match to a single V gene segment. In an earlier analysis of several hundred of the donors, a V segment was called functional when productive rearrangements were above 56.7%, and segregating when the standard deviation between donors exceeded 5%. A statistical classification framework was built to diagnose cytomegalovirus status from the catalog of TCR beta chain sequences. In a later analysis, V and J genes were assigned by comparing TCR nucleotide sequences against IMGT/GENE-DB human TR gene sequences. A later analysis assigned CDR3 sequences and most-parsimonious VDJ recombination scenarios with the TCRdist pipeline. A later analysis defined each TCR beta chain by its CDR3 amino acid sequence plus V-gene family, and excluded reads lacking a unique V-gene family. As a way to deal with suspected cross-contamination and a sequencing artifact, a later analysis dropped nearly 600 nucleotide sequences that were highly shared and had low generation probability. In a later analysis, a clonal expansion index for each public chain was calculated from normalized within-repertoire ranks of inferred template counts. Generation probabilities in a later analysis came from a VDJ recombination model fitted to out-of-frame rearrangements, and those results were checked against IGoR. A later analysis scored TCR-TCR, TCR-HLA and TCR-CMV co-occurrence with hypergeometric tests, applying a repertoire-size bias correction to TCR pairs. False discovery rates were estimated in a later analysis by permuting HLA or CMV assignments 20 times. A later analysis grouped co-occurring TCRs with DBSCAN, adding TCRdist sequence similarity when clustering within HLA-allele-positive subsets. Repertoires with fewer than 30,000 or more than 120,000 public chains, plus five repertoires with anomalous nucleotide sharing, were excluded from co-occurrence clustering. This is the immuneACCESS table as TCRdb keeps it, with only in-frame sequences that have V and J called. A part of the clones is gone; compared with another copy, unresolved V genes explain less than half, and the rest is unexplained. V and J calls and clone size come straight from that table; D and trimming were deduced from the DNA. For this sample the table gives 100,000 to 150,000 clones, of which approximately 71% were detected only once. More than 2.5% of the sample belongs to the ten largest clones.

CDR1 LGHNA and CDR2 YNFKEQ were looked up in the germline V gene. Spanning cysteine to phenylalanine, the CDR3 consists of 17 amino acids. Only the CDR3 DNA stays, 51 bases, in frame from base 1. V loses 0 bases of germline sequence and J loses 0 bases, and the interval between the two ends is 15 bases. The full study reports these points: Most TCR sequences were observed very rarely across donors, whereas some public TCRs were present in many individuals. In a later analysis, TCR association rates were found to vary across HLA loci, with the most associated TCRs seen for DRB1 alleles and the fewest for HLA-C alleles. Because counts were too low, about 15 rarely observed V segments, including chromosome 9 orphons, were left out of the earlier analysis of approximately 500 of the donors. According to a later analysis, most CMV-associated TCR beta chains appeared to be HLA-restricted, and the HLA associations seemed to be driven largely by CMV exposure. HLA typing was unavailable for some donors at each locus, so association tests used only the typed subset. In a later analysis, several top co-occurrence clusters were reported to appear linked to parvovirus B19, influenza, CMV and Epstein-Barr virus. A further reported finding was that TCR beta sequences accurately predicted the HLA-A and HLA-B alleles for most subjects in the first cohort. A later analysis associated 16,951 TCR beta sequences with specific HLA alleles at a false discovery rate of 0.05. It was suggested by the authors that the approach could potentially be generalized to other disease states and immunological phenotypes. A few of the identified cytomegalovirus-associated TCR beta chains were confirmed in vitro to be specific for cytomegalovirus antigens. Compared with equally common non-associated chains, HLA-associated TCR beta chains in a later analysis were more clonally expanded and had lower generation probabilities. The study gave a list of more than 150 TCR beta chains associated with cytomegalovirus. The classifier was reported to diagnose cytomegalovirus status with high specificity and sensitivity in both the original and validation cohorts. Linkage disequilibrium might explain the correlated functional status among segregating V segments, but an unknown experimental factor could not be excluded. The presence/absence analyses assumed that sequencing depth was roughly uniform across donors, and that assumption may not be true. Some IMGT-functional V segments, including TRBV6-2 and TRBV6-3, could not be told apart with the 87-base-pair reads, so those segments were excluded. In an earlier analysis of 587 of the donors, most TCR beta V segments appeared in productive rearrangements about 87% or about 30% of the time, broadly matching IMGT annotations. A later genetic analysis associated a missense DCLRE1C variant with V-gene and J-gene trimming of TCR beta chains, and an independent cohort replicated the association. Assigning TCR associations to individual alleles was difficult when HLA alleles, especially DR and DQ, strongly co-occurred. A later genetic analysis reported fewer N-insertions in productive TCRs among donors in an Asian-associated ancestry cluster than the roughly 650-donor mean. The only immune exposure information available for the cohort was CMV serostatus. A cluster of highly shared sequence variants was judged likely to be a technical artifact of the sequencing pipeline. In this cohort, only TCR beta chains were sequenced, and detectable features were limited by the absence of alpha or paired-chain data.

The sequence came from a woman aged 50 to 60 in good health and CMV-seronegative. The sequencing input was PBMCs. The chain uses TRBV4-2 and TRBJ2-7; possibly the D gene is TRBD2, per 5 matching bases. The CDR3: CASSQDLRSGSSYEQYF. The nucleotide sequence is TGTGCCAGCAGCCAAGATCTACGAAGCGGCTCCTCCTACGAGCAGTACTTC.